This T cell receptor (beta chain) is drawn from a study of T cell repertoires in cytomegalovirus infection. Study context: Public TCR beta signatures were indicative of both CMV infection and a matching HLA type.

With 4 bases removed from V and 11 bases from J, the gap between germline ends came to 12 bases. Germline V gene sequence: CDR1 MDHEN, CDR2 SYDVKM. The CDR3 contains 13 residues. TCRdb used MiXCR to reprocess the reads, holding one entry per CDR3 protein. The table lists some 590,000 distinct CDR3 sequences, over 35% of them singletons, with 48% in the top ten. Study-wide points: The ex vivo response was dominated by HLA-C-restricted CMV-specific TCR beta clonotypes. Summed public TCR beta family frequency identified CMV carriers bearing the relevant HLA.

In the case of this clonotype: Its antigen remains unidentified.

The sequences come from cultured PBMCs, collected from culture after CMV antigen stimulation. The sequence was collected from a human donor in good health (CMV status not recorded). Some clones in this sample may be carry-over from other donors' samples. The chain recombines TRBV28 with TRBJ1-6; D is ambiguous. The CDR3 sequence: CASSSGVRPPLHF. For the CDR3, the DNA is TGTGCCAGCAGTTCTGGGGTTAGGCCACCCCTCCACTTT.